Listed below are T cell receptor beta chains from one sample, sequenced in a study of T cell responses to AZD1222 COVID-19 vaccine. TCRdb's copy holds only in-frame clones and misses some; the assay was immunoSEQ multiplex PCR. The sample lists tens of thousands of clones; around nine tenths were seen once. The sequences come from peripheral blood, collected on day 0 of MenACWY control vaccination. The receptors derive from an adult in good health. CDR3s include the opening cysteine and the closing phenylalanine or tryptophan. D genes are given only for firm matches.

V gene	D gene	J gene	CDR3 protein
TRBV21-1	NA	TRBJ1-1	CASTPTRPPRDAFF
TRBV10-3	NA	TRBJ1-4	CATQGSDEKLFF
TRBV5-4	NA	TRBJ1-6	CASSRGPPNSPLHF
TRBV5-1	NA	TRBJ1-2	CASSANSGQPYYGYTF
TRBV9	NA	TRBJ1-1	CASSAQGRLNTEAFF
TRBV5-1	NA	TRBJ1-1	CASSFDGRNTEAFF
TRBV28	TRBD1	TRBJ2-6	CASTKTWTGINSGANVLTF
TRBV6-2/TRBV6-3	NA	TRBJ2-7	CASSYSGAENYEQYF
TRBV5-5	TRBD1	TRBJ1-2	CASSLAGTGNYYGYTF
TRBV28	TRBD2	TRBJ2-1	CASSYREGRDEQFF
TRBV28	TRBD1	TRBJ1-1	CASSSRTGGRNEAFF
TRBV24-1	NA	TRBJ2-4	CATSDGPGNIQYF